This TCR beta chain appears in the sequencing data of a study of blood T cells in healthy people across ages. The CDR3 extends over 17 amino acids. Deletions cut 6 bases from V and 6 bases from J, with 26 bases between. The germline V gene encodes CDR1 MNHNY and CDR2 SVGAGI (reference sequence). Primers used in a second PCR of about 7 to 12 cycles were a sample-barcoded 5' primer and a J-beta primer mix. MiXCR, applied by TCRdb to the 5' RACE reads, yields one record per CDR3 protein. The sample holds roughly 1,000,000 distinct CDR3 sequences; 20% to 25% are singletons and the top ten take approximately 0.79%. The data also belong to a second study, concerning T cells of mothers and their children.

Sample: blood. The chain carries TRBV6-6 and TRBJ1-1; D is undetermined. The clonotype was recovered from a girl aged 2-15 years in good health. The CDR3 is CASSPTSLAGLGPEAFF. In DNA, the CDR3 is TGTGCCAGCAGCCCCACCTCTTTGGCAGGTTTAGGTCCTGAAGCTTTCTTT.